A single sample gave rise to the 7 T cell receptor beta chains below, sequenced in a study of blood T cell repertoires in COVID-19. The assay was immunoSEQ multiplex PCR, and TCRdb's table has in-frame clones only and misses some. The data contain 150,000 to 190,000 clones, 75% to 90% of them singletons. Sequences were obtained from peripheral blood. The source of these receptors is a woman aged 40-49 years with acute or convalescent COVID-19.

V is TRBV3-1 (or the pseudogene TRBV3-2) and J is TRBJ2-3; D possibly corresponds to TRBD2 (5 bases). The germline V and J ends were trimmed by 3 bases and 2 bases, with 15 bases remaining between them. Germline CDR1 LGHDT, CDR2 YNNKEL (reference sequence). The CDR3 loop spans 16 amino acids. The chain's CDR3 is CASSQPGAEVTDTQYF. Written as DNA, the CDR3 is TGTGCCAGCAGCCAGCCCGGTGCGGAGGTCACAGATACGCAGTATTTT.

This clone came up once. The chain joins TRBV5-1 to TRBJ2-7; the match to TRBD1 covers 9 bases. The CDR3 spans 14 residues. Germline lookup yields CDR1 SGHRS and CDR2 YFSETQ. With V trimmed by 6 bases and J by 2 bases, 6 bases remained unmatched. This chain's CDR3 is CASKEGQGPYEQYF. Written as DNA, the CDR3 is TGCGCCAGCAAGGAGGGACAGGGACCCTACGAGCAGTACTTC.

A single count supports this clone. This chain joins TRBV28 and TRBJ2-1, with 14 bases aligning to TRBD2. Germline trimming cut 7 bases from V and 0 bases from J; bases unmatched to any gene: 14. In germline, CDR1 is MDHEN, CDR2 SYDVKM. The length of the CDR3 is 20 residues. The CDR3 sequence: CASKIGTSGSRRSSYNEQFF. In nucleotides, the CDR3 is TGTGCCAGCAAAATAGGGACTAGCGGGAGTCGTCGCAGCTCCTACAATGAGCAGTTCTTC.

V and J are TRBV19 and TRBJ1-5; D might be TRBD1 (6 bases). CDR1 and CDR2 from the germline V gene are LNHDA and SQIVND (reference sequence). The V end lost 1 base, the J end lost 0 bases, and 25 bases lay between the germline ends. There are 21 residues in the CDR3. In nucleotides, the CDR3 is TGTGCCAGTAGTATAGTCCTCGGACCACCCGGGACACCTTATAGCAATCAGCCCCAGCATTTT. As protein: CASSIVLGPPGTPYSNQPQHF.

The CDR3 sequence: CASSPVPLPYEQYF. The CDR3 region has the DNA TGCGCCAGCAGTCCGGTACCCTTGCCTTACGAGCAGTACTTC. The rearrangement joins TRBV4-1 to TRBJ2-7; D uncertain. CDR3 size: 14 residues. V was pared by 6 bases and J by 4 bases, with 16 bases between. The germline gives CDR1 MGHRA, CDR2 YSYEKL.

The chain combines TRBV4-1 with TRBJ2-2; the match to TRBD2 covers 12 bases. This CDR3 region has 17 residues. J gave up 6 bases and V 0 bases, and 5 bases lay outside the gene matches. From germline, CDR1 is MGHRA and CDR2 YSYEKL. In DNA, the CDR3 is TGCGCCAGCAGCCAAGATAGGCTAGCGGGGGGGCCCGGGGAGCTGTTTTTT. This encodes CASSQDRLAGGPGELFF.

The chain carries TRBV15 and TRBJ2-1; 9 bases line up with TRBD2. In germline, CDR1 is LNHNV, CDR2 YYDKDF (reference sequence). J gave up 0 bases and V 0 bases, and 15 bases lay outside the gene matches. This CDR3 region has 21 residues. The CDR3: CATSRDKKSGRPPSSYNEQFF. The CDR3 DNA reads TGTGCCACCAGCAGAGATAAAAAGAGCGGGAGGCCCCCTTCCTCCTACAATGAGCAGTTCTTC.